This T cell receptor (beta chain) was found in a study of T cell responses to AZD1222 COVID-19 vaccine. Generated by immunoSEQ multiplex PCR, the TCRdb table keeps only in-frame clones and is missing some. The table shows some 130,000 clones, with roughly 90% occurring only once. The CDR3 extends over 16 amino acids. Trimming cost V 2 bases and J 4 bases; bases outside gene matches: 14. Germline V gene lookup returns CDR1 GTSNPN and CDR2 SVGIG (reference sequence). To note about this clone: Antigen specificity is unknown.

Broader study findings: Among vaccine-associated CD4 TCRs, coverage spanned spike, with dominance at 160-218 and 743-854.

The TCR was taken from an adult in good health. The material was peripheral blood, obtained on day 0 of AZD1222 vaccination. J is TRBJ2-7 and V is TRBV30; TRBD1 aligns across 7 bases. The CDR3 sequence: CAWSNKPGQRRYEQYF. CDR3 DNA sequence: TGTGCCTGGAGTAACAAACCGGGACAGAGAAGATACGAGCAGTACTTC.